Listed below are T cell receptor beta chains from one sample, sequenced in a study of tumor-infiltrating lymphocytes in primary liver carcinoma. TCRdb analysed the multiplex PCR reads with MiXCR anew, one entry per CDR3 protein. The sample includes approximately 330,000 distinct CDR3 sequences, approximately 65% seen only once; the top ten take about 6.5%. Source material: peripheral blood. The receptors originated from a man in his forties with primary liver carcinoma and hepatitis B virus infection. CDR3s include the opening cysteine and the closing phenylalanine or tryptophan. The D gene is left open where the match is weak. Clone sizes are given selectively: once, few, many, or a class where the clone is expanded.

CDR3nt: TGCGCCAGCAGCCAAGAGGCACTGAACACTGAAGCTTTCTTT
CDR3aa: CASSQEALNTEAFF
j_gene: TRBJ1-1
v_gene: TRBV4-1
len: 14
d_gene: .
abundance: many

CDR3nt: TGTGCCAGCAGTTTATCCGGGGTGCTTGACGGGGAGCTGTGTTTT
CDR3aa: CASSLSGVLDGELCF
j_gene: TRBJ2-2
v_gene: TRBV11-3
len: 15
d_gene: .
abundance: .

CDR3nt: TGTGCCAGCAGCCGGGCTAGCGGGAGGGACTGGGAGACCCAGTACTTC
CDR3aa: CASSRASGRDWETQYF
j_gene: TRBJ2-5
v_gene: TRBV28
len: 16
d_gene: TRBD2
abundance: .

CDR3nt: TGCGCCAGCAGCTCAACCCCAGGTACGCAGTATTTT
CDR3aa: CASSSTPGTQYF
j_gene: TRBJ2-3
v_gene: TRBV4-1
len: 12
d_gene: .
abundance: few

CDR3nt: TGTGCCAGCAGCCAAAGGGGAAAGCAGTACTTC
CDR3aa: CASSQRGKQYF
j_gene: TRBJ2-7
v_gene: TRBV11-3
len: 11
d_gene: .
abundance: .

CDR3nt: TGTACCAGCAGCTCAACGACAGGACGATATGGCTACACCTTC
CDR3aa: CTSSSTTGRYGYTF
j_gene: TRBJ1-2
v_gene: TRBV13
len: 14
d_gene: .
abundance: .

CDR3nt: TGCGCCAGCAGCTTGGCAGGGAGTCCCCTCTACGAGCAGTACTTC
CDR3aa: CASSLAGSPLYEQYF
j_gene: TRBJ2-7
v_gene: TRBV5-1
len: 15
d_gene: .
abundance: few

CDR3nt: TGTGCCAGCAGTTACTACGTGGACAGGGGGAATGAGCAGTTCTTT
CDR3aa: CASSYYVDRGNEQFF
j_gene: TRBJ2-1
v_gene: TRBV6-5
len: 15
d_gene: TRBD1
abundance: .

CDR3nt: TGTGCCAGTAGTATACAGAGGAACACTGAAGCTTTCTTT
CDR3aa: CASSIQRNTEAFF
j_gene: TRBJ1-1
v_gene: TRBV19
len: 13
d_gene: .
abundance: .

CDR3nt: TGTGCCAGCACCCAATTTTGGGACAGGGCCCGAGGAAGCAATCAGCCCCAGCATTTT
CDR3aa: CASTQFWDRARGSNQPQHF
j_gene: TRBJ1-5
v_gene: TRBV6-4
len: 19
d_gene: TRBD1
abundance: few

CDR3nt: TGTGCTAGCACCCTGGCAGGGGGCATGTCGAGCAATCAGCCCCAGCATTTT
CDR3aa: CASTLAGGMSSNQPQHF
j_gene: TRBJ1-5
v_gene: TRBV6-1
len: 17
d_gene: TRBD1
abundance: .

CDR3nt: TGTGCCTGGCAACGTGGTTATGGGACCAACGTCCTGACTTTC
CDR3aa: CAWQRGYGTNVLTF
j_gene: TRBJ2-6
v_gene: TRBV30
len: 14
d_gene: .
abundance: .

CDR3nt: TGTGCCATCAGTGAGTCGAGGTGGAGGGAGCGCCTCTCTGGGGCCAACGTCCTGACTTTC
CDR3aa: CAISESRWRERLSGANVLTF
j_gene: TRBJ2-6
v_gene: TRBV10-3
len: 20
d_gene: .
abundance: few

CDR3nt: TGTGCCAGCAGTCCCAGGGAGGAATACCACGAGCAGTACTTC
CDR3aa: CASSPREEYHEQYF
j_gene: TRBJ2-7
v_gene: TRBV6-1
len: 14
d_gene: .
abundance: many

CDR3nt: TGTGCCAGCAGAGAGGGACAGAGGTCCTACAATGAGCAGATCTTC
CDR3aa: CASREGQRSYNEQIF
j_gene: TRBJ2-1
v_gene: TRBV4-2
len: 15
d_gene: TRBD1
abundance: .

CDR3nt: TGTGTCAGCAGTCAGGGGAGCTTCTACTCCTACAATGAGCAGTCCTTC
CDR3aa: CVSSQGSFYSYNEQSF
j_gene: TRBJ2-1
v_gene: TRBV12-3/TRBV12-4
len: 16
d_gene: .
abundance: .

CDR3nt: TGTGCCGTCAGTGTTACCACTTCTAACTATGGCTACACCTTC
CDR3aa: CAVSVTTSNYGYTF
j_gene: TRBJ1-2
v_gene: TRBV10-3
len: 14
d_gene: .
abundance: .

CDR3nt: TGTGCCAGCAGCCGTACAGGGGTGTCCCTACCCTACGAGCAGTACTTC
CDR3aa: CASSRTGVSLPYEQYF
j_gene: TRBJ2-7
v_gene: TRBV11-1
len: 16
d_gene: TRBD1
abundance: .

CDR3nt: TGCAGCGTTGAGGCGAGGCGGGAGCCGGCTAACAATGAGCAGTTCTTC
CDR3aa: CSVEARREPANNEQFF
j_gene: TRBJ2-1
v_gene: TRBV29-1
len: 16
d_gene: TRBD2
abundance: many

CDR3nt: TGTGCCAGCAGCTTAGGGTGCGAGCAGTACTTC
CDR3aa: CASSLGCEQYF
j_gene: TRBJ2-7
v_gene: TRBV13
len: 11
d_gene: .
abundance: .

CDR3nt: TGTGCCAGCAAAGTTAACGGAATTCAAGGGACTCAGTACTTC
CDR3aa: CASKVNGIQGTQYF
j_gene: TRBJ2-5
v_gene: TRBV11-2
len: 14
d_gene: .
abundance: .

CDR3nt: TGTGCCAGCAGCCAAAAAGGCGCGGGAGTATCTACCTACGAGCAGTACTTC
CDR3aa: CASSQKGAGVSTYEQYF
j_gene: TRBJ2-7
v_gene: TRBV4-2
len: 17
d_gene: TRBD2
abundance: few

CDR3nt: TGTGCCATCGACAGGGGGCAAGGAGATACGCAGTATTTT
CDR3aa: CAIDRGQGDTQYF
j_gene: TRBJ2-3
v_gene: TRBV10-3
len: 13
d_gene: TRBD1
abundance: many

CDR3nt: TGTGCCAGCAGTGAAGCGGGGGGCAGGGACGGCAATCAGTCCCAGCATTTT
CDR3aa: CASSEAGGRDGNQSQHF
j_gene: TRBJ1-5
v_gene: TRBV6-1
len: 17
d_gene: .
abundance: once

CDR3nt: TGTGCCAGCAGCTTAGGAAGCTCCTACAATGAGCGGTTCTTC
CDR3aa: CASSLGSSYNERFF
j_gene: TRBJ2-1
v_gene: TRBV11-2
len: 14
d_gene: .
abundance: few